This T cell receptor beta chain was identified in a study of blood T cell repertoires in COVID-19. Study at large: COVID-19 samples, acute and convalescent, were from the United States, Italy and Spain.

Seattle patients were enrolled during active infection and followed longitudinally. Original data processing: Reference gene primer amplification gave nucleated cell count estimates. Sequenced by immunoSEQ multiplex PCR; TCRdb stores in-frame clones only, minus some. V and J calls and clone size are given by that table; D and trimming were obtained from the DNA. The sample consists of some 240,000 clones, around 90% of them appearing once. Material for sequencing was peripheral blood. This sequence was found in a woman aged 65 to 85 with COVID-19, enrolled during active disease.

CDR3 DNA sequence: TGTGCCAGCGAGATCGGGACAGGGGGAGAAAAACTGTTTTTT. It is translated as CASEIGTGGEKLFF. The gene calls are TRBV6-5 and TRBJ1-4, with 11 bases matching TRBD1. CDR1 is MNHEY, CDR2 SVGAGI, per germline. J was trimmed by 8 bases and V by 8 bases; bases with no gene match: 7. This CDR3 contains 14 residues.